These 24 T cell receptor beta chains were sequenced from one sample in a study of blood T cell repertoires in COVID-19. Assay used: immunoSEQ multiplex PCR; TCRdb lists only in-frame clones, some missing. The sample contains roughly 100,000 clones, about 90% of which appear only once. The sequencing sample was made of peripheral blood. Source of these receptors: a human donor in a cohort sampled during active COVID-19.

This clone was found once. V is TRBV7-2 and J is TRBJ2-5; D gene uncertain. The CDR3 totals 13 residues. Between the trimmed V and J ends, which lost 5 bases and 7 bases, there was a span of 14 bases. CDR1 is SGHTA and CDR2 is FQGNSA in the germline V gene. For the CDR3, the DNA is TGTGCCAGCAGCCGCGTGTTGTGGTTGACCCAGTACTTC. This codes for CASSRVLWLTQYF.

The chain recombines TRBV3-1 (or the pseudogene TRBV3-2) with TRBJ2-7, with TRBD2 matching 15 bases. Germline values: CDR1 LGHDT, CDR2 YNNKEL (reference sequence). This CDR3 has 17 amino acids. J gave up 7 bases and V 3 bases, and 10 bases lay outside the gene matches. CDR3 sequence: CASSQGTSGRPLEEQYF. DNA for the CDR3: TGTGCCAGCAGCCAGGGGACTAGCGGGAGGCCCTTAGAGGAGCAGTACTTC.

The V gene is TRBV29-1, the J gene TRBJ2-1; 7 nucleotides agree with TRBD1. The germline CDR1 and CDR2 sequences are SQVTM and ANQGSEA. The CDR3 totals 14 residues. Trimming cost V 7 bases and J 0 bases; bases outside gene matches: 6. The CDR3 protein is CSASDRDSYNEQFF. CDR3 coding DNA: TGCAGCGCTAGTGACAGGGACTCCTACAATGAGCAGTTCTTC.

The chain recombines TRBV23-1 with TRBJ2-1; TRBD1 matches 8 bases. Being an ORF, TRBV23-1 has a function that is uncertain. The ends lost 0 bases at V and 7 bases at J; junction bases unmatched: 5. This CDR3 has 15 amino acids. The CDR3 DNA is TGCGCCAGCAGTCAATCAGGCAGGGGGCCGAATGAGCAGTTCTTC. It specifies CASSQSGRGPNEQFF.

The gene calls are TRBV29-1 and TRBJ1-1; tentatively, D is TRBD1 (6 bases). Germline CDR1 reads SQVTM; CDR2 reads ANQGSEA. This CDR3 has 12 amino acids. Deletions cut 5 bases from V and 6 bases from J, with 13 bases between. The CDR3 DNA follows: TGCAGCGTTACAGGGACGCTCTCTGAAGCTTTCTTT. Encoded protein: CSVTGTLSEAFF.

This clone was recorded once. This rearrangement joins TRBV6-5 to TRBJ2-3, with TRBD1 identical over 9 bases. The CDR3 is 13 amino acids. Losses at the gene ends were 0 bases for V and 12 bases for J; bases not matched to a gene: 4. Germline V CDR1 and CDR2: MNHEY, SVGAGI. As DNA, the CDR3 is TGTGCCAGCAGTTACTCTACAGGGGGCCGACAGTATTTT. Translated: CASSYSTGGRQYF.

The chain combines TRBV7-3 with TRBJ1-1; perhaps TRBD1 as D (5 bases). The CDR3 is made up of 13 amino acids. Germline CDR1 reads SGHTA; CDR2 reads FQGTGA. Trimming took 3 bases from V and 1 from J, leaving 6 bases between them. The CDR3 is CASSFGGNTEAFF. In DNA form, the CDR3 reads TGTGCCAGCAGCTTCGGGGGGAACACTGAAGCTTTCTTT.

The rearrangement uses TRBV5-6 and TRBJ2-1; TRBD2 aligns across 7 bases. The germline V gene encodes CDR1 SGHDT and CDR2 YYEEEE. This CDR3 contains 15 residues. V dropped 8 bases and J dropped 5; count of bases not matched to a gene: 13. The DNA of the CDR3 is TGTGCCAGTGAATTTGGACTAGGGCCCCACAATGAGCAGTTCTTC. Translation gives CASEFGLGPHNEQFF.

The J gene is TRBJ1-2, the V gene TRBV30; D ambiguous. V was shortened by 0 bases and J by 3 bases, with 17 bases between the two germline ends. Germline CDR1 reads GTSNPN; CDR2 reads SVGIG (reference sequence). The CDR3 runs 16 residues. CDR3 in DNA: TGTGCCTGGAGTGTCCCTCACAGTACAACCCACTATGGCTACACCTTC. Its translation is CAWSVPHSTTHYGYTF.

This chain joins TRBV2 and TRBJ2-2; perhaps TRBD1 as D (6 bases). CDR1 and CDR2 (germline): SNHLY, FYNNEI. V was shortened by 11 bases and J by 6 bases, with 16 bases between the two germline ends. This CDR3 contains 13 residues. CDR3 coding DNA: TGTGCCTCGAAGGATGGGGGCTCCGGGGAGCTGTTTTTT. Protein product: CASKDGGSGELFF.

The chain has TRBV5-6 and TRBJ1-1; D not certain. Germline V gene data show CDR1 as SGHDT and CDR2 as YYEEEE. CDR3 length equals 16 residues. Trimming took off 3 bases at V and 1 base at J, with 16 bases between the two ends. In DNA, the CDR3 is TGTGCCAGCAGCTCTTGGAACGGGGAGGGGAACACTGAAGCTTTCTTT. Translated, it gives CASSSWNGEGNTEAFF.

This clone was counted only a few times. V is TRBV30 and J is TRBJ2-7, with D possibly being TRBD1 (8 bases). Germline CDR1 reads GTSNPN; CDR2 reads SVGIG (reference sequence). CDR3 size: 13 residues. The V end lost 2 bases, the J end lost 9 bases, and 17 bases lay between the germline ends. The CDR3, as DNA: TGTGCCTGGAGTACAGACAGGGGAGGGAGGCAGTACTTC. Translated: CAWSTDRGGRQYF. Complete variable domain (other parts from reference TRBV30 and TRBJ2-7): SQTIHQWPATLVQPVGSPLSLECTVEGTSNPNLYWYRQAAGRGLQLLFYSVGIGQISSEVPQNLSASRPQDRQFILSSKKLLLSDSGFYLCAWSTDRGGRQYFGPGTRLTVT.

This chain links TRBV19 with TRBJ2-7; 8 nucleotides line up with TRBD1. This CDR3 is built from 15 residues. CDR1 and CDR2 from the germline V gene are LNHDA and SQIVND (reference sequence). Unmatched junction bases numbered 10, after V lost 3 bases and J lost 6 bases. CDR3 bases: TGTGCCAGTAGTATTGAGGCGCAGGGGGCTGCCGAGCAGTACTTC. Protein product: CASSIEAQGAAEQYF.

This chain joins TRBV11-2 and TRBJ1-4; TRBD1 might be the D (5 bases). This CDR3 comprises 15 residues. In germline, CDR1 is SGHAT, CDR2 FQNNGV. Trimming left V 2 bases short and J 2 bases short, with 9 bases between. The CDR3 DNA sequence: TGTGCCAGCAGCTTACAACGACAGACTAATGAAAAACTGTTTTTT. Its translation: CASSLQRQTNEKLFF.

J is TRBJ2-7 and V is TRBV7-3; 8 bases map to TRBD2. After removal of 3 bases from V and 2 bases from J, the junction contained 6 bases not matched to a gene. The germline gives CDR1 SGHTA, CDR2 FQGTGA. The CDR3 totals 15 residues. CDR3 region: CASSLEAGETYEQYF. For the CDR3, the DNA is TGTGCCAGCAGCTTGGAAGCGGGGGAAACCTACGAGCAGTACTTC.

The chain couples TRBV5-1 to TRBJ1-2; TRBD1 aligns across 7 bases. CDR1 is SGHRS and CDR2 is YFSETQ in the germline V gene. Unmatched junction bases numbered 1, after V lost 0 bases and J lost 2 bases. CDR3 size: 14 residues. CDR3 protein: CASSLEGQNYGYTF. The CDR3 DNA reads TGCGCCAGCAGCTTGGAGGGACAGAACTATGGCTACACCTTC.

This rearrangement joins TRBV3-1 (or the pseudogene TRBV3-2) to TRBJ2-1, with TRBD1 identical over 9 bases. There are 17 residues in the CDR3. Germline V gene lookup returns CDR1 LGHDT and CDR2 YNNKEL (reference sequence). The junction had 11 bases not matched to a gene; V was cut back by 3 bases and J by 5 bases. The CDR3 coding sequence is TGTGCCAGCAGCCAGCTTCTGGGACAGGGTCTCGACAATGAGCAGTTCTTC. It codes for CASSQLLGQGLDNEQFF.

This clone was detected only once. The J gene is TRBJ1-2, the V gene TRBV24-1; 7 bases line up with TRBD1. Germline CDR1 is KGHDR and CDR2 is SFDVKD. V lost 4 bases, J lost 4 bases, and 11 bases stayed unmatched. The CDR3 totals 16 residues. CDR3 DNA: TGTGCCACCAGTGACCCGCGACAGGGTCAAGGCTATGGCTACACCTTC. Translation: CATSDPRQGQGYGYTF.

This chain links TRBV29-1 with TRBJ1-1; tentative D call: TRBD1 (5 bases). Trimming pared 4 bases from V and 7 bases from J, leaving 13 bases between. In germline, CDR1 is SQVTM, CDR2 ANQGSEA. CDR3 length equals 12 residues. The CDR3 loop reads CSVGRVEGEAFF. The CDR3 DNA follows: TGCAGCGTTGGCAGGGTGGAGGGTGAAGCTTTCTTT.

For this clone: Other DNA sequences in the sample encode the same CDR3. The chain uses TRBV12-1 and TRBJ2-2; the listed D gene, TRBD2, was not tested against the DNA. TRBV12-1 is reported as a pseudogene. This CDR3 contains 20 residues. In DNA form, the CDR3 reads TGTGCCAGCAGCCCCAGGAGGGCTAGCGGGATCTCCGTTGGCACCGGGGAGCTGTTTTTT. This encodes CASSPRRASGISVGTGELFF.

CDR3: CASRLSTSGNEQFF. CDR3 sequence (DNA): TGTGCCAGCAGATTATCCACTAGCGGCAATGAGCAGTTCTTC. The rearrangement links TRBV7-2 to TRBJ2-1; TRBD2 aligns across 8 bases. Unmatched junction bases numbered 7, after V lost 6 bases and J lost 6 bases. Germline values: CDR1 SGHTA, CDR2 FQGNSA. The length of the CDR3 is 14 residues.

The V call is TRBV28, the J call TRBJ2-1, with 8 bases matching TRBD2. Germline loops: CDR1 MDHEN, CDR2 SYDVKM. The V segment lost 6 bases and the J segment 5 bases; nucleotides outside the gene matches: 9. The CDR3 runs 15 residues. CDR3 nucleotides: TGTGCCAGCAGCCGAAGCGGGAGTATGAACAATGAGCAGTTCTTC. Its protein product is CASSRSGSMNNEQFF.

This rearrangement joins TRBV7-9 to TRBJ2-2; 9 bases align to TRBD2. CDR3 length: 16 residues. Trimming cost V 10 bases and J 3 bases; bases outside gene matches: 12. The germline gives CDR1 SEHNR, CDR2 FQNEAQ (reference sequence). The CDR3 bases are TGTGCCACCTCCCAGACTAGCGGCTCCTACACCGGGGAGCTGTTTTTT. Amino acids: CATSQTSGSYTGELFF.

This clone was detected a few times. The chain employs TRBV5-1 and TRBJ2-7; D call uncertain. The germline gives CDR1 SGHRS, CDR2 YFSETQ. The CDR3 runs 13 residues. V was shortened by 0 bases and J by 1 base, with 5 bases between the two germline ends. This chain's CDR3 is CASSLASSYEQYF. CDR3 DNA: TGCGCCAGCAGCTTGGCCAGTTCCTACGAGCAGTACTTC.